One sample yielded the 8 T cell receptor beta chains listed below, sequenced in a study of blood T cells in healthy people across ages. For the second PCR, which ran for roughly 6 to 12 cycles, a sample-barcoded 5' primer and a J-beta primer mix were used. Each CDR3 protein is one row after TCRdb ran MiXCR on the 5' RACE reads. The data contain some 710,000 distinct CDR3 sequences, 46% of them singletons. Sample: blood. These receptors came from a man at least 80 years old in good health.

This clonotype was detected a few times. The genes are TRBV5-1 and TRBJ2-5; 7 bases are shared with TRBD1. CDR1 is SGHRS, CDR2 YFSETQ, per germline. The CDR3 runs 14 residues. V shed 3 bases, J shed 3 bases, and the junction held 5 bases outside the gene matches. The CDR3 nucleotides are TGCGCCAGCAGCTGGAATACAGGGGAAGAGACCCAGTACTTC. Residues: CASSWNTGEETQYF.

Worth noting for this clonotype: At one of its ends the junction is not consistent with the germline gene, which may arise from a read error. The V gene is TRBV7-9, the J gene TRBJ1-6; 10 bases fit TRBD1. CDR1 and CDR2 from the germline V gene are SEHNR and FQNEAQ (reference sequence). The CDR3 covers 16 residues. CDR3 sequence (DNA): TGTGCCAGCAGTTCGCGGACAGGGGGGCAAAATTCACCCCCCCACTTT. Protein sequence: CASSSRTGGQNSPPHF.

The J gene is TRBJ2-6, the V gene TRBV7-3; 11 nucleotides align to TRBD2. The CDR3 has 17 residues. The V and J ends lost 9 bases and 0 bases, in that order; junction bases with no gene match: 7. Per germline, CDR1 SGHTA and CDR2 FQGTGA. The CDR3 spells CASPGLAEPSGANVLTF. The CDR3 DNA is TGTGCCAGTCCGGGACTAGCGGAGCCCTCTGGGGCCAACGTCCTGACTTTC. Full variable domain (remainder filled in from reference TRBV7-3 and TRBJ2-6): GAGVSQTPSNKVTEKGKYVELRCDPISGHTALYWYRQSLGQGPEFLIYFQGTGAADDSGLPNDRFFAVRPEGSVSTLKIQRTERGDSAVYLCASPGLAEPSGANVLTFGAGSRLTVL.

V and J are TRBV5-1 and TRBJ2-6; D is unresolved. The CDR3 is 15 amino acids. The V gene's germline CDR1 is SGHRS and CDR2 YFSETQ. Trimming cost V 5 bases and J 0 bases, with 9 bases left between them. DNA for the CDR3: TGCGCCAGCAGACCACAGAACTCTGGGGCCAACGTCCTGACTTTC. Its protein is CASRPQNSGANVLTF.

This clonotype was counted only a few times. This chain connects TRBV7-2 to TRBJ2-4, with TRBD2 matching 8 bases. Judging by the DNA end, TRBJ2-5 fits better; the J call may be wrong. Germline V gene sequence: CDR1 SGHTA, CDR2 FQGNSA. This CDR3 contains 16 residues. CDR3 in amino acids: CASSLASSGGSETQYF. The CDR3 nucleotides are TGTGCCAGCAGCTTAGCGTCATCGGGAGGGTCAGAGACCCAGTACTTC.

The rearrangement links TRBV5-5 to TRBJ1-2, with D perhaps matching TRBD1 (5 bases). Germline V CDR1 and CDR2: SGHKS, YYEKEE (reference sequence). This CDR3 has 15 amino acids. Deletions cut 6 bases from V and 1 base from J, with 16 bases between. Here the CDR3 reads CASNSTLTDNYGYTF. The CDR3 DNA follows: TGTGCCAGCAACTCAACCCTGACAGATAACTATGGCTACACCTTC.

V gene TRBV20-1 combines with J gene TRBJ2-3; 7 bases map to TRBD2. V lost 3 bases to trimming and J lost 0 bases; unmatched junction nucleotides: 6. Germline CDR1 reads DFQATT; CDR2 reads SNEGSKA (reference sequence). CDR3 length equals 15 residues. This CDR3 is CSASTSVTSTDTQYF. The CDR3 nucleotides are TGCAGTGCTAGTACTAGCGTCACTAGCACAGATACGCAGTATTTT.

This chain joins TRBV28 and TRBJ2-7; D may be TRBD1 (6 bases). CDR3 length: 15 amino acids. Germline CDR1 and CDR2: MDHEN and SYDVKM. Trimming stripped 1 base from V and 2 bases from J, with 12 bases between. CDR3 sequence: CASSLSGTGTYEQYF. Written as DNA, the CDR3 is TGTGCCAGCAGTTTATCTGGAACAGGGACCTACGAGCAGTACTTC.